This TCR beta chain was identified during a study of cytomegalovirus exposure and HLA in healthy donors. The PCR contained 60 Vbeta and 13 Jbeta primers. The table came from immunoSEQ multiplex PCR; TCRdb's copy has only in-frame clones and leaves some out. The sample holds about 190,000 clones, about nine tenths seen once. Sequenced: PBMCs. This clonotype was obtained from a man younger than 45 in good health and CMV-seronegative.

Here the CDR3 reads CSVEDGGLSYEQYF. CDR3 nucleotide sequence: TGCAGCGTTGAAGATGGGGGACTGTCCTACGAGCAGTACTTC. V usage is TRBV29-1 and J usage is TRBJ2-7; a weak D match, TRBD2 (6 bases). V lost 0 bases and J lost 1, with 10 bases in between. The CDR3 sequence is 14 residues long. Germline V gives CDR1 SQVTM, CDR2 ANQGSEA.